This T cell receptor (beta chain) was observed in a study of blood T cell repertoires in COVID-19. Assay: immunoSEQ multiplex PCR; the TCRdb copy retains only in-frame clones and omits some. The sample records 300,000 to 400,000 clones, around 87% being singletons. This CDR3 is 13 amino acids long. V was pared by 0 bases and J by 6 bases, with 10 bases between. Germline-derived CDR1 and CDR2 are SGHRS and YFSETQ. The TCR originated in a woman in her sixties with COVID-19, enrolled during active disease. The sequencing sample was made of peripheral blood. The chain recombines TRBV5-1 with TRBJ2-7, with D possibly being TRBD1 (5 bases). CDR3 DNA sequence: TGCGCCAGCAGCTTGGAGGGGCTTGGCGAGCAGTACTTC. Translating gives CASSLEGLGEQYF.